These 13 T cell receptor beta chains came from one sample sequenced in a study of spatial heterogeneity in lung cancer. TCRdb itself ran the 5' RACE reads through MiXCR, one entry per CDR3 protein. Among under 150,000 distinct CDR3 sequences listed, about 10% were seen once. Time point here: blood at routine non-recurrence follow-up after resection. Here the sequenced sample was PBMCs, taken at follow-up. These receptors were taken from a female donor with early-stage non-small cell lung cancer.

The chain employs TRBV7-2 and TRBJ1-6; TRBD1 aligns across 7 bases. With V trimmed by 2 bases and J by 6 bases, 4 bases remained unmatched. Germline V CDR1 and CDR2: SGHTA, FQGNSA. This CDR3 contains 15 residues. CDR3 amino acids: CASSLTGTANSPLHF. The CDR3 nucleotides are TGTGCCAGCAGCTTAACCGGGACAGCTAATTCACCCCTCCACTTT.

This clonotype has only a few counts. The chain joins TRBV29-1 to TRBJ2-3; D call uncertain. V shed 5 bases and J shed 0 bases, with 9 bases lying between them. Germline loops: CDR1 SQVTM, CDR2 ANQGSEA. This CDR3 region has 13 residues. CDR3 residues: CSVRLLSTDTQYF. The CDR3 DNA is TGCAGCGTTCGTTTGCTTAGCACAGATACGCAGTATTTT.

This clonotype was recorded a few times. This chain links TRBV9 with TRBJ2-6; weak D call: TRBD1 (6 bases). Germline CDR1 SGDLS, CDR2 YYNGEE. Trimming took 4 bases from V and 4 from J, leaving 15 bases between them. The CDR3 is 16 residues long. CDR3 sequence: CASSSYRGGGANVLTF. CDR3 sequence (DNA): TGTGCCAGCAGCTCCTATCGAGGGGGAGGGGCCAACGTCCTGACTTTC.

V and J are TRBV10-1 and TRBJ2-7, with 7 positions matching TRBD1. Germline CDR1 WNHNN, CDR2 SYGVQD (reference sequence). Trimming cost V 2 bases and J 4 bases; bases outside gene matches: 5. CDR3 length: 14 residues. The CDR3 loop is CASSETGEKYEQYF. CDR3 in DNA: TGCGCCAGCAGTGAGACAGGGGAAAAGTACGAGCAGTACTTC.

The chain combines TRBV5-1 with TRBJ2-3, with D tentatively TRBD1 (5 bases). This CDR3 contains 13 residues. Germline V CDR1 and CDR2: SGHRS, YFSETQ. Trimming removed 4 bases from V and 6 bases from J, with 12 bases in between. The CDR3 DNA is TGCGCCAGCAGCGTAACAGGATTGGATACGCAGTATTTT. It yields the protein CASSVTGLDTQYF.

There are many counts of this clonotype. The rearrangement joins TRBV20-1 to TRBJ2-7, with 7 positions matching TRBD1. The CDR3 consists of 12 residues. Germline assignment: CDR1 DFQATT and CDR2 SNEGSKA (reference sequence). V lost 7 bases to trimming and J lost 2 bases; unmatched junction nucleotides: 5. CDR3 protein: CSVRGQTYEQYF. Here the CDR3 DNA reads TGCAGTGTGAGGGGGCAGACCTACGAGCAGTACTTC.

This clonotype came up a few times. This chain uses TRBV7-9 with TRBJ2-1, with TRBD2 matching over 9 bases. The CDR3 runs to 19 residues. The ends lost 5 bases at V and 0 bases at J; junction bases unmatched: 14. Germline lookup yields CDR1 SEHNR and CDR2 FQNEAQ (reference sequence). DNA of the CDR3: TGTGCCAGCAGCCCCAGGGTTAGCGGGAGCCTTAGCTCCTACAATGAGCAGTTCTTC. This gives the protein CASSPRVSGSLSSYNEQFF.

The chain carries TRBV7-9 and TRBJ2-1, with 9 bases aligning to TRBD2. The germline CDR1 and CDR2 sequences are SEHNR and FQNEAQ (reference sequence). The CDR3 spans 15 residues. V lost 6 bases and J lost 7; bases outside the gene matches: 10. CDR3 bases: TGTGCCAGCAGTTCCCGGGTAGCGGGAGCAAATGAGCAGTTCTTC. Amino acid sequence: CASSSRVAGANEQFF. Variable domain in full (rest from reference TRBV7-9 and TRBJ2-1): DTGVSQNPRHKITKRGQNVTFRCDPISEHNRLYWYRQTLGQGPEFLTYFQNEAQLEKSRLLSDRFSAERPKGSFSTLEIQRTEQGDSAMYLCASSSRVAGANEQFFGPGTRLTVL.

This clonotype occurred a few times. The chain has TRBV5-1 and TRBJ1-6, with D perhaps matching TRBD1 (5 bases). Per the germline V gene, CDR1 is SGHRS and CDR2 is YFSETQ. There are 15 residues in the CDR3. V was pared by 1 base and J by 6 bases, with 11 bases between. DNA for the CDR3: TGCGCCAGCAGCTTGAATTCGGGGGGTAATTCACCCCTCCACTTT. Amino acid sequence: CASSLNSGGNSPLHF. Combining the CDR3 with reference TRBV5-1 and TRBJ1-6 gives the whole variable domain KAGVTQTPRYLIKTRGQQVTLSCSPISGHRSVSWYQQTPGQGLQFLFEYFSETQRNKGNFPGRFSGRQFSNSRSEMNVSTLELGDSALYLCASSLNSGGNSPLHFGNGTRLTVT.

The rearrangement uses TRBV2 and TRBJ2-2; 7 nucleotides match TRBD2. This CDR3 has 13 amino acids. V trimming: 6 bases; J trimming: 3 bases; junction bases outside the gene matches: 1. Per germline, CDR1 SNHLY and CDR2 FYNNEI. In DNA, the CDR3 is TGTGCCAGCAGCCTAGCGGACACCGGGGAGCTGTTTTTT. It yields the protein CASSLADTGELFF.

This clonotype was counted at least ten times. The rearrangement joins TRBV28 to TRBJ1-2; unclear D gene. Germline V gives CDR1 MDHEN, CDR2 SYDVKM. The CDR3 extends over 13 amino acids. Deletions cut 5 bases from V and 8 bases from J, with 15 bases between. The CDR3 reads CASSVEELLGYTF. The CDR3 nucleotides are TGTGCCAGCAGTGTAGAGGAACTCCTGGGCTACACCTTC.

This clonotype has more than one count but fewer than ten. The V and J genes are TRBV5-1 and TRBJ2-5; TRBD2 matches 8 bases. Germline V lookup: CDR1 SGHRS, CDR2 YFSETQ. The V gene end was trimmed by 2 bases and the J gene end by 5 bases; junction bases not matched to a gene: 8. CDR3 size: 15 residues. DNA of the CDR3: TGCGCCAGCAGCTTTTCAGCGGGAGCTCGTGAGACCCAGTACTTC. Its translation is CASSFSAGARETQYF.

This clonotype was picked up many times. The chain has TRBV6-5 and TRBJ2-3; D possibly corresponds to TRBD2 (6 bases). The germline V gene has CDR1 MNHEY and CDR2 SVGAGI. The CDR3 has 22 residues. The V and J ends lost 1 base and 4 bases respectively, with 33 bases between them. The CDR3 nucleotides read TGTGCCAGCAGTTACTTAATCCCAAGCATCGCTCATTTGGGAGCGGGCGCAGATACGCAGTATTTT. Its protein is CASSYLIPSIAHLGAGADTQYF.